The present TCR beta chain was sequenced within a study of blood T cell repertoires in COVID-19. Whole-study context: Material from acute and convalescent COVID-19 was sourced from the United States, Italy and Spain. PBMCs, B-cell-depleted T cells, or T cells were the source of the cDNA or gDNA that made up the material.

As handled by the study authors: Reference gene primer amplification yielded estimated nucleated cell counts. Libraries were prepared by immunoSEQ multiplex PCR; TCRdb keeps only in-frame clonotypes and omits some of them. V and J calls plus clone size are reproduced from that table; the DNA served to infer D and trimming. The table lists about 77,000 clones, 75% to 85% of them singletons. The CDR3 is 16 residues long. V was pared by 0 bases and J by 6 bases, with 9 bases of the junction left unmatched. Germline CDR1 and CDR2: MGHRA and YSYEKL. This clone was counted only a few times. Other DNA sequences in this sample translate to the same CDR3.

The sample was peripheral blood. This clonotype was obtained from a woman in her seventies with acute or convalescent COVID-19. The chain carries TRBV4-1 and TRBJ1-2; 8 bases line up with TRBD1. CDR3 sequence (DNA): TGCGCCAGCAGCCAAGACGGGTCAGGGGGCAGGGATGGCTACACCTTC. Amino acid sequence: CASSQDGSGGRDGYTF.